Detailed here is one T cell receptor beta chain. This record belongs to a study of blood T cell repertoires in COVID-19. On the study more broadly: Samples taken during acute and convalescent COVID-19 were collected in the United States, Italy and Spain. PBMCs, B-cell-depleted T cells, or T cells were the source of the cDNA or gDNA that made up the material.

Germline V lookup: CDR1 SGHAT, CDR2 FQDESV (reference sequence). The CDR3 contains 14 residues. V dropped 5 bases and J dropped 7 bases, with 18 bases sitting between them. Original analysis: Reference gene primer amplification in the assay estimated nucleated cell counts. Measured with immunoSEQ multiplex PCR; TCRdb has only the in-frame clones, and not every one. That table supplies the V and J calls and clone size; D and trimming were determined from the DNA. The repertoire consists of around 150,000 clones, with around 80% occurring once and the leading ten covering 3.5% to 5%. This rearrangement joins TRBV11-1 to TRBJ2-7, with D possibly matching TRBD1 (6 bases). Input material: peripheral blood. The TCR was taken from an elderly woman with active or convalescent COVID-19. This CDR3 reads CASSPRTAPWEQYF. In DNA, the CDR3 is TGTGCCAGCAGCCCCCGGACAGCGCCTTGGGAGCAGTACTTC.